Sequencing of this T cell receptor beta chain was carried out in a study of monozygotic twins with inflammatory bowel disease. A remark on this clonotype: The antigen is unknown.

Germline CDR1 reads SGHKS; CDR2 reads YYEKEE (reference sequence). The CDR3 totals 13 residues. Both TCRalpha and TCRbeta cDNA were subjected to two nested PCRs lasting approximately 16 and 10 cycles. For each CDR3 protein, TCRdb gives one entry from its re-call of the 5' RACE reads, without DNA. The listing records hundreds of thousands of distinct CDR3 sequences. Findings and limits, study-wide: Patient repertoires may have gained variability from differing immunosuppressive treatments.

The clonotype comes from a human donor with ulcerative colitis or Crohn's disease, or a healthy co-twin of an affected twin (not recorded which). Sequenced input: blood. The V and J genes are TRBV5-5 and TRBJ2-5; checking the TCRdb D call of TRBD1 is not possible without DNA. CDR3 region: CASSGTGQETQYF.